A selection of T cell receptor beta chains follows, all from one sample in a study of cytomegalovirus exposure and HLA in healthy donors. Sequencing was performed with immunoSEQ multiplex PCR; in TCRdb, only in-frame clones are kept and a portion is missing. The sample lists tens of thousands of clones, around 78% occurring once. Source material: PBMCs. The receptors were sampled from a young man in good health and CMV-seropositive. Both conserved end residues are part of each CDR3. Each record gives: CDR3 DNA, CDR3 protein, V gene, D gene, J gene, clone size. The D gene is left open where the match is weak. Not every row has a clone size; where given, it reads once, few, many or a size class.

DNA: TGTGCCAGCAGTTCGACAGCTTCTGGGGCCAACGTCCTGACTTTC
CDR3: CASSSTASGANVLTF
V: TRBV6-5
D: .
J: TRBJ2-6
size: few

DNA: TGTGCCAGCAGCTTAGAGTTTCCCGTAAAAGCGGTCTATCTCGGAAACACCATATATTTT
CDR3: CASSLEFPVKAVYLGNTIYF
V: TRBV11-2
D: .
J: TRBJ1-3
size: .

DNA: TGTGCCAGCAGTTATTCTCTAGCGGGAGGGGAGCAGTACTTC
CDR3: CASSYSLAGGEQYF
V: TRBV6-5
D: TRBD2
J: TRBJ2-7
size: .

DNA: TGCGCCAGCAGAGGAGGGGAGGATACGCAGTATTTT
CDR3: CASRGGEDTQYF
V: TRBV10-1
D: .
J: TRBJ2-3
size: once

DNA: TGTGCCAGCAGTGACGGGGGACGGAGTCAGCCCCAGCATTTT
CDR3: CASSDGGRSQPQHF
V: TRBV6-1
D: .
J: TRBJ1-5
size: .

DNA: TGTGCCAGCAGCCAGACAGGGCTCGATCAGCCCCAGCATTTT
CDR3: CASSQTGLDQPQHF
V: TRBV6-1
D: TRBD1
J: TRBJ1-5
size: .

DNA: TGTGCCAGCAGCCAAGAGGGAGCAAGCGCTAGCACAGATACGCAGTATTTT
CDR3: CASSQEGASASTDTQYF
V: TRBV4-2
D: .
J: TRBJ2-3
size: few

DNA: TGTGCCTGGAGCCGGACAGGGGGAAAACTGTTTTTT
CDR3: CAWSRTGGKLFF
V: TRBV30
D: TRBD1
J: TRBJ1-4
size: .

DNA: TGTGCCAGCGGAGAGGCAGGGGCGTTTCCAGCTGAAAAACTGTTTTTT
CDR3: CASGEAGAFPAEKLFF
V: TRBV2
D: .
J: TRBJ1-4
size: .

DNA: TGTGCCAGCAGCTCCGGACAGGGCCCCTACAATGAGCAGTTCTTC
CDR3: CASSSGQGPYNEQFF
V: TRBV7-6
D: TRBD1
J: TRBJ2-1
size: .

DNA: TGTGCCAGCAGCTTAGGCAGGGCCACTGAAGCTTTCTTT
CDR3: CASSLGRATEAFF
V: TRBV13
D: .
J: TRBJ1-1
size: once

DNA: TGTGCCTGGAGTGTTGGAGGGTTGGGCTACACCTTC
CDR3: CAWSVGGLGYTF
V: TRBV30
D: .
J: TRBJ1-2
size: .

DNA: TGCAGCGTTACACCCTCCTCCAGAAAAGGCTACACCTTC
CDR3: CSVTPSSRKGYTF
V: TRBV29-1
D: .
J: TRBJ1-2
size: .

DNA: TGTGCCAGCAGCTTAGGCCCAGGTGAGCAGTACTTC
CDR3: CASSLGPGEQYF
V: TRBV11-2
D: .
J: TRBJ2-7
size: once

DNA: TGCGCCAGCAGCCGGACAGGGAGTGAGGAGACCCAGTACTTC
CDR3: CASSRTGSEETQYF
V: TRBV5-1
D: TRBD1
J: TRBJ2-5
size: .

DNA: TGTGCCAGCAGCGTAGGACTAGGAGGATATGAGGAGCAGTTCTTC
CDR3: CASSVGLGGYEEQFF
V: TRBV9
D: .
J: TRBJ2-1
size: .

DNA: TGCGCCAGCAGCTACGGGACAGAATACAATGAGCAGTTCTTC
CDR3: CASSYGTEYNEQFF
V: TRBV5-1
D: TRBD1
J: TRBJ2-1
size: .

DNA: TGTGCCTGGAACGGGGCTGGGGGGGAGACCCAGTACTTC
CDR3: CAWNGAGGETQYF
V: TRBV30
D: .
J: TRBJ2-5
size: .

DNA: TGCGCCAGCCGGGAAGAAGAGACCCAGTACTTC
CDR3: CASREEETQYF
V: TRBV5-1
D: .
J: TRBJ2-5
size: .

DNA: TGTGCCTGGACCGGGACAAACTACAATGAGCAGTTCTTC
CDR3: CAWTGTNYNEQFF
V: TRBV30
D: .
J: TRBJ2-1
size: .

DNA: TGTGCCAGCAGCGTACGGGGGGACACTGAAGCTTTCTTT
CDR3: CASSVRGDTEAFF
V: TRBV9
D: .
J: TRBJ1-1
size: .

DNA: TGTGCCTGGAGCCGCGGGACAGGGGGTTATAGCAATCAGCCCCAGCATTTT
CDR3: CAWSRGTGGYSNQPQHF
V: TRBV30
D: TRBD1
J: TRBJ1-5
size: .

DNA: TGTGCCAGCAGACGGGGCAATCAGCCCCAGCATTTT
CDR3: CASRRGNQPQHF
V: TRBV6-1
D: .
J: TRBJ1-5
size: .

DNA: TGTGCCAGCAGTTACTTTTCGGTAAACTATGGCTACACCTTC
CDR3: CASSYFSVNYGYTF
V: TRBV6-5
D: .
J: TRBJ1-2
size: .

DNA: TGTGCCTGGAGTGGTCAGGCAGAGACCCAGTACTTC
CDR3: CAWSGQAETQYF
V: TRBV30
D: .
J: TRBJ2-5
size: .

DNA: TGTGCCAGCAGTCGAGCGGGAGGGGGCGGGGAGCTGTTTTTT
CDR3: CASSRAGGGGELFF
V: TRBV2
D: TRBD2
J: TRBJ2-2
size: .

DNA: TGTGCCAGCAGCTTGGCCATAGCGGGGGGCGGCACAGATACGCAGTATTTT
CDR3: CASSLAIAGGGTDTQYF
V: TRBV5-4
D: TRBD2
J: TRBJ2-3
size: .

DNA: TGTGCCAGCAGTCGGGGTAGCATAACCTACGAGCAGTACTTC
CDR3: CASSRGSITYEQYF
V: TRBV6-1
D: .
J: TRBJ2-7
size: .

DNA: TGTGCCAGTAGTATAGGTCCAGGCGAGCAGTACTTC
CDR3: CASSIGPGEQYF
V: TRBV19
D: .
J: TRBJ2-7
size: .

DNA: TGTGCCTGGAGTGTACGCCCGAGGGATGAGCAGTTCTTC
CDR3: CAWSVRPRDEQFF
V: TRBV30
D: .
J: TRBJ2-1
size: few

DNA: TGTGCCAGCTCACCGCGGACAGACGGAAATCACACCTTC
CDR3: CASSPRTDGNHTF
V: TRBV18
D: .
J: TRBJ1-2
size: .

DNA: TGTGCTAGCAGCTTAGCGGGGGGGTACGAGCAGTACTTC
CDR3: CASSLAGGYEQYF
V: TRBV7-7
D: TRBD2
J: TRBJ2-7
size: .

DNA: TGTGCCTGGAGAGATACAGGGCCCTATGGCTACACCTTC
CDR3: CAWRDTGPYGYTF
V: TRBV30
D: .
J: TRBJ1-2
size: .

DNA: TGTGCCAGCAGCTTACAGGGAAACACTGAAGCTTTCTTT
CDR3: CASSLQGNTEAFF
V: TRBV7-3
D: .
J: TRBJ1-1
size: .

DNA: TGTGCCATCAGGGCGACAGGGGAGAATGCTGAAGCTTTCTTT
CDR3: CAIRATGENAEAFF
V: TRBV10-3
D: TRBD1
J: TRBJ1-1
size: few

DNA: TGTGCCAGCTCACCACCGTATTCGAGCGGGGATAATTCACCCCTCCACTTT
CDR3: CASSPPYSSGDNSPLHF
V: TRBV18
D: .
J: TRBJ1-6
size: .

DNA: TGTGCCAGCAGTGAAGGGGGGACAGGGGCGGACGAGCAGTACTTC
CDR3: CASSEGGTGADEQYF
V: TRBV6-1
D: TRBD1
J: TRBJ2-7
size: .

DNA: TGTGCCAGCAGCTCGCAGGGCCCTAACTATGGCTACACCTTC
CDR3: CASSSQGPNYGYTF
V: TRBV6-1
D: .
J: TRBJ1-2
size: few

DNA: TGTGCCAGCAGTTTGTTGACAGGGGGCTCCTACGAGCAGTACTTC
CDR3: CASSLLTGGSYEQYF
V: TRBV28
D: TRBD1
J: TRBJ2-7
size: .

DNA: TGTGCCAGCAGTGAAAGAACAGGGGGAGGCTACACCTTC
CDR3: CASSERTGGGYTF
V: TRBV6-4
D: TRBD1
J: TRBJ1-2
size: .

DNA: TGTGCCAGCAGTAACAGGGGGGAACAGCCCCAGCATTTT
CDR3: CASSNRGEQPQHF
V: TRBV2
D: TRBD1
J: TRBJ1-5
size: .

DNA: TGTGCCAGCAGCCTTGCGGGAATGGATACGCAGTATTTT
CDR3: CASSLAGMDTQYF
V: TRBV11-3
D: .
J: TRBJ2-3
size: .

DNA: TGCGCCAGCCACGACTTAAACACCATATATTTT
CDR3: CASHDLNTIYF
V: TRBV5-1
D: .
J: TRBJ1-3
size: .

DNA: TGCAGTGCAAGGACAGGGAGGACCCAGTACTTC
CDR3: CSARTGRTQYF
V: TRBV20-1
D: TRBD1
J: TRBJ2-5
size: .

DNA: TGTGCCAGCAGCCGCGGACAGGTGGACACTGAAGCTTTCTTT
CDR3: CASSRGQVDTEAFF
V: TRBV7-9
D: TRBD1
J: TRBJ1-1
size: .

DNA: TGTGCCAGCAGCGACTCCTGGGACATCAATCAGCCCCAGCATTTT
CDR3: CASSDSWDINQPQHF
V: TRBV6-1
D: .
J: TRBJ1-5
size: .

DNA: TGTGCCTGGAGTTCCGCGACTGTGGAAGCTTTCTTT
CDR3: CAWSSATVEAFF
V: TRBV30
D: .
J: TRBJ1-1
size: .

DNA: TGTGCCAGCAGTGAGCAGACAGGGCCCCAAGAGACCCAGTACTTC
CDR3: CASSEQTGPQETQYF
V: TRBV6-1
D: TRBD1
J: TRBJ2-5
size: medium-sized

DNA: TGTGCCAGCAGCCGCGACACCTTCACTGAAGCTTTCTTT
CDR3: CASSRDTFTEAFF
V: TRBV7-9
D: .
J: TRBJ1-1
size: .

DNA: TGTGCCAGCTCACCTGCTAGCACCTACGAGCAGTACTTC
CDR3: CASSPASTYEQYF
V: TRBV18
D: .
J: TRBJ2-7
size: .

DNA: TGTGCCAGCAGCCCCACAGGGATGGAAAATTCACCCCTCCACTTT
CDR3: CASSPTGMENSPLHF
V: TRBV9
D: .
J: TRBJ1-6
size: .

DNA: TGTGCCAGCAGCTTAGCCTCCCGGGACTTCGGCCAGGGGTTCTTC
CDR3: CASSLASRDFGQGFF
V: TRBV7-9
D: .
J: TRBJ2-1
size: once

DNA: TGTGCCAGTACCCCGCCGTATGGGAACCGGGGAGCTGTTTTT
CDR3: CASTPPYGNRGAVF
V: TRBV2
D: .
J: TRBJ2-2
size: .

DNA: TGTGCCAGCAGCCGTAGCCCTAGCGAAAACATTCAGTACTTC
CDR3: CASSRSPSENIQYF
V: TRBV11-2
D: .
J: TRBJ2-4
size: .

DNA: TGTGCCAGCAGCCCACAGGGGGCAGGGGAAAAACTGTTTTTT
CDR3: CASSPQGAGEKLFF
V: TRBV7-9
D: TRBD1
J: TRBJ1-4
size: .

DNA: TGTGCCAGCAGTTTAACAGGGTCTAACTATGGCTACACCTTC
CDR3: CASSLTGSNYGYTF
V: TRBV28
D: .
J: TRBJ1-2
size: .

DNA: TGTGCCAGCAGCCAAGAAGGAGGGCTAGCGGGAGGCTACGAGCAGTACTTC
CDR3: CASSQEGGLAGGYEQYF
V: TRBV4-2
D: TRBD2
J: TRBJ2-7
size: .

DNA: TGCAGCGTTGTAGCGGGGAACACTGAAGCTTTCTTT
CDR3: CSVVAGNTEAFF
V: TRBV29-1
D: .
J: TRBJ1-1
size: .

DNA: TGTGCCAGCTCCCTGGACAGGGGATGGGGTCAGCCCCAGCATTTT
CDR3: CASSLDRGWGQPQHF
V: TRBV18
D: TRBD1
J: TRBJ1-5
size: once

DNA: TGTGCCAGCAGCCCCGGACTAGCGGGAGGCGGTACGCAGTATTTT
CDR3: CASSPGLAGGGTQYF
V: TRBV6-4
D: TRBD2
J: TRBJ2-3
size: .